This T cell receptor beta chain was retrieved from a study of T cell responses to AZD1222 COVID-19 vaccine. Trimming left V 4 bases short and J 2 bases short, with 12 bases between. CDR3 length equals 14 residues. Germline V gene lookup returns CDR1 SNHLY and CDR2 FYNNEI. Data came from immunoSEQ multiplex PCR; TCRdb stores just in-frame clones and leaves some out. The profile shows 100,000 to 150,000 clones, 90% of them singletons. The rearrangement links TRBV2 to TRBJ2-7, with D perhaps TRBD1 (5 bases). This clonotype originated in an adult in good health. The input for sequencing was peripheral blood, taken on day 0 of AZD1222 vaccination. The CDR3 protein is CASSAQGGPYEQYF. CDR3 nucleotides: TGTGCCAGCAGTGCGCAGGGTGGGCCCTACGAGCAGTACTTC.